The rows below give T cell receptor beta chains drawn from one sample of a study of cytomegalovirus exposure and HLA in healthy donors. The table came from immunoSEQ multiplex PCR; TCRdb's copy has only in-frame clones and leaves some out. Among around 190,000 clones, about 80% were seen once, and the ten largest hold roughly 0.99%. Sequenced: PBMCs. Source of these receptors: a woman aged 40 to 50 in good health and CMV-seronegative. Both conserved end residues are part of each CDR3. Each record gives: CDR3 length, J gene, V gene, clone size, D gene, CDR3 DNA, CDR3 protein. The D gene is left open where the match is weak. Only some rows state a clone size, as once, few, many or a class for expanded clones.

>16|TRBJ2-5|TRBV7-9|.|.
TGTTCCAGCAGCTTCTCGGGGGGACAGGTTCAAGAGACCCAGTACTTC
CSSSFSGGQVQETQYF
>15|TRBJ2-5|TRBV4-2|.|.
TGTGCCAGCAGCCAAGAAGGAGGGCGGATTCAGACCCAGTACTTC
CASSQEGGRIQTQYF
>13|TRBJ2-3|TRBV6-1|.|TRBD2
TGTGCCAGCGCATCCGGGGGGACAGATACGCAGTATTTT
CASASGGTDTQYF
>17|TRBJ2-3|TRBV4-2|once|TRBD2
TGTGCCAGCAGCCAAGGGGCTAGCGGAGCGATCACAGATACGCAGTATTTT
CASSQGASGAITDTQYF
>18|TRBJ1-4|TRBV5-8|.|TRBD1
TGTGCCAGCAGCTTGGACGGGACAGGCCTGGGAACTAATGAAAAACTGTTTTTT
CASSLDGTGLGTNEKLFF
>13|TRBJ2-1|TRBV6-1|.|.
TGTGCCAGCAACGCCGGGACCTACAATGAGCAGTTCTTC
CASNAGTYNEQFF
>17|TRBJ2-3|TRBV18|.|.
TGTGCCAGCTCAAATCGACAGGGCCGAGGAGGGACAGATACGCAGTATTTT
CASSNRQGRGGTDTQYF
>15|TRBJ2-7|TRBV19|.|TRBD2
TGTGCCAGTAGTATCAAGGTGACTAGCGGCTACGAGCAGTACTTC
CASSIKVTSGYEQYF
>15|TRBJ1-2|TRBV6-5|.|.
TGTGCCAGCAGTTATATGGATCAGCGGCAAGGTGGCTACACCTTC
CASSYMDQRQGGYTF
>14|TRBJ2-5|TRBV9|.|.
TGTGCCAGCAGCGTAGAGGACCATCGGGGGACCCAGTACTTC
CASSVEDHRGTQYF
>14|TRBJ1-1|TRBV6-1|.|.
TGTGCCAGCAATAAACAGGGTGTGGACACTGAAGCTTTCTTT
CASNKQGVDTEAFF
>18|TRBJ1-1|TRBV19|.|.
TGTGCCAGTAGTATAGGTCTTAGGAGACTACGGTCGAACACTGAAGCTTTCTTT
CASSIGLRRLRSNTEAFF
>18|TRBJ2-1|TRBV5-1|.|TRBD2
TGCGCCAGCAGCCCGGGACTAGCGGGGTTCCCCTCCTACAATGAGCAGTTCTTC
CASSPGLAGFPSYNEQFF
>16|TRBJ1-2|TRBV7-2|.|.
TGTGCCAGTGCCCAGGGCGGGAGCACGCTTAACTATGGCTACACCTTC
CASAQGGSTLNYGYTF
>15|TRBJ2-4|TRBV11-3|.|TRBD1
TGTGCCAGCAGCTTAGTAGGCCAGGGGGAGTACATTCAGTACTTC
CASSLVGQGEYIQYF
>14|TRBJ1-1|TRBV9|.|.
TGTGCCAGCAGCCCCCGGGGGTTGAACACTGAAGCTTTCTTT
CASSPRGLNTEAFF
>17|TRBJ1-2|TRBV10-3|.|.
TGTGCCATCAGTGAAACTCTTCCTGGTCAGGCCACCTATGGCTACACCTTC
CAISETLPGQATYGYTF
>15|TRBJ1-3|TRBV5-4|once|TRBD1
TGTGCCAGCAGCCTGATCGGGACAGGGGAAAACACCATATATTTT
CASSLIGTGENTIYF